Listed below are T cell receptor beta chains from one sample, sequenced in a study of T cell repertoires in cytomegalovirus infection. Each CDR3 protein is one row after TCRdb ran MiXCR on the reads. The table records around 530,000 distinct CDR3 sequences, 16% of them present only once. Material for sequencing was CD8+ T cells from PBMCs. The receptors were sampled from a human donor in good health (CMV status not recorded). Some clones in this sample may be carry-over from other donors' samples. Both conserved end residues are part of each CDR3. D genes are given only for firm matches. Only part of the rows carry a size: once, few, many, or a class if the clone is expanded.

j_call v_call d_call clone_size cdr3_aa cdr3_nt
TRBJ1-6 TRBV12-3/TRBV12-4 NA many CASSSRNSPLHF TGTGCCAGCAGCTCCCGCAATTCACCCCTCCACTTT
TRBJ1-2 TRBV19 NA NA CASISPGGDYGYTF TGTGCCAGTATCTCCCCGGGAGGGGACTATGGCTACACCTTC
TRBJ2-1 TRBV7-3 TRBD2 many CASSSTGTSGVYNEQFF TGTGCCAGCAGCTCGACCGGGACTAGCGGGGTGTACAATGAGCAGTTCTTC
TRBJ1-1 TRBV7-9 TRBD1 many CASSLKSSPTGVGTEAFF TGTGCCAGCAGCTTAAAGTCAAGTCCAACAGGGGTGGGCACTGAAGCTTTCTTT
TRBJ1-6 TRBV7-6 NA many CATTATYNSPLHF TGTGCCACTACAGCGACCTATAATTCACCCCTCCACTTT
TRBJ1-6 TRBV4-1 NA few CASSQEQSGSPLHF TGCGCCAGCAGCCAAGAGCAGTCGGGATCACCCCTCCACTTT
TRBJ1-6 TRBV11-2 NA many CASSPYHQMGSFSPLHF TGTGCCAGCAGCCCTTACCACCAAATGGGGTCGTTTTCACCCCTCCACTTT
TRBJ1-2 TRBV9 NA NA CASSVAGGASGYTF TGTGCCAGCAGCGTAGCGGGGGGCGCAAGTGGCTACACCTTC
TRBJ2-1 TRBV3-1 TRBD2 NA CASSPSWASGALSPYNEQFF TGTGCCAGCAGCCCCAGTTGGGCTAGCGGGGCGCTTTCCCCGTACAATGAGCAGTTCTTC
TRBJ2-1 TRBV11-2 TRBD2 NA CASSSQREEFDEQFF TGTGCCAGCAGCTCTCAGCGGGAGGAGTTCGATGAGCAGTTCTTC
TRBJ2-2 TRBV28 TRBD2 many CASSLPTRTSGRGELFF TGTGCCAGCAGTTTACCTACAAGGACTAGCGGCCGCGGGGAGCTGTTTTTT
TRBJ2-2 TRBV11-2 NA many CASSPPANTGELFF TGTGCCAGCAGCCCACCCGCGAACACCGGGGAGCTGTTTTTT
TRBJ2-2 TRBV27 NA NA CASSSPFSGKTGERFF TGTGCCAGCAGTTCCCCCTTTAGCGGAAAAACCGGGGAGCGGTTTTTT
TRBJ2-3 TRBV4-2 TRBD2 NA CASSLQLAGETDTQYF TGTGCCAGCAGCCTTCAACTAGCGGGAGAAACAGATACGCAGTATTTT
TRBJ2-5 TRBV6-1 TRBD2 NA CASSRRDYDQETQYF TGTGCCAGCAGTCGCCGGGACTATGACCAAGAGACCCAGTACTTC
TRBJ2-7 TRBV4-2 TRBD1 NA CASSNRDSPYEQYF TGTGCCAGCAGCAATCGGGACAGTCCCTACGAGCAGTACTTC